What follows are 11 T cell receptor beta chains derived from one specimen sequenced in a study of long-term antiretroviral therapy in people with HIV. Sequencing relied on immunoSEQ assay v3.0, run at survey level. Data came from immunoSEQ multiplex PCR; TCRdb stores just in-frame clones and leaves some out. This sample has 30,000 to 40,000 clones, with 70% to 80% found just once. The specimen comprised unsorted PBMCs, sampled 1.9 years after starting antiretroviral therapy. Source of these receptors: a man between 18 and 35 years old with HIV.

The V and J genes are TRBV19 and TRBJ1-1; 10 bases fit TRBD1. CDR1 is LNHDA, CDR2 SQIVND, per germline (reference sequence). The CDR3 loop spans 14 amino acids. With 8 bases clipped from V and 4 bases from J, the junction kept 7 bases outside the gene matches. CDR3 amino acids: CASADRGSITEAFF. The CDR3 region has the DNA TGTGCCAGTGCGGACAGGGGGTCGATCACTGAAGCTTTCTTT.

This chain joins TRBV28 and TRBJ1-1, with D possibly matching TRBD1 (6 bases). This CDR3 region has 14 residues. Trimming shortened V by 0 bases and J by 1 base, and 6 bases separated the two germline ends. CDR1 and CDR2 from the germline V gene are MDHEN and SYDVKM. The CDR3 spells CASSLWDRNTEAFF. Written as DNA, the CDR3 is TGTGCCAGCAGTTTATGGGACAGGAACACTGAAGCTTTCTTT.

This chain joins TRBV10-3 and TRBJ2-3; possible D gene TRBD2, 6 bases. Trimming removed 3 bases at V and 0 bases at J, with 16 bases between. This CDR3 region has 17 residues. Germline CDR1 reads ENHRY; CDR2 reads SYGVKD. The CDR3 loop reads CAISESTRDLSTDTQYF. CDR3 nucleotide sequence: TGTGCCATCAGTGAATCGACTAGAGACCTTAGCACAGATACGCAGTATTTT.

The chain couples TRBV14 to TRBJ2-7; D unclear. The CDR3 spans 14 residues. Germline lookup yields CDR1 SGHDN and CDR2 FVKESK. V was cut by 4 bases and J by 1 base, with 11 bases left in between. The CDR3 DNA reads TGTGCCAGCAGCCCCCAAAGCCTTTCCTACGAGCAGTACTTC. Encoded protein: CASSPQSLSYEQYF.

V and J are TRBV27 and TRBJ1-3; possible D gene TRBD1, 6 bases. CDR3 length: 17 amino acids. V shed 5 bases and J shed 4 bases, with 21 bases lying between them. Germline CDR1 and CDR2: MNHEY and SMNVEV (reference sequence). The DNA for the CDR3 is TGTGCCAGCAGTCCCCTGGGACCCAGGGGCGCAGGAAACACCATATATTTT. It yields the protein CASSPLGPRGAGNTIYF.

The chain is built from TRBV5-1 and TRBJ2-1; no clear D gene. Trimming took 3 bases from V and 7 from J, leaving 8 bases between them. This CDR3 region has 12 residues. The germline gives CDR1 SGHRS, CDR2 YFSETQ. CDR3 sequence: CASSSQQNEQFF. The CDR3 DNA reads as TGCGCCAGCAGCTCCCAACAGAATGAGCAGTTCTTC.

This clone was recorded a few times. J is TRBJ1-6 and V is TRBV7-9; 8 positions match TRBD1. This CDR3 has 15 residues. Germline V lookup: CDR1 SEHNR, CDR2 FQNEAQ (reference sequence). V lost 5 bases to trimming and J lost 5 bases; unmatched junction nucleotides: 5. The CDR3 spells CASSPGQGNNSPLHF. In DNA form, the CDR3 reads TGTGCCAGCAGCCCAGGACAGGGAAATAATTCACCCCTCCACTTT.

J is TRBJ1-6 and V is TRBV11-1; perhaps TRBD1 as D (6 bases). There are 14 residues in the CDR3. The ends were cut back, 8 bases at V and 9 bases at J, with 17 bases in the middle. Germline values: CDR1 SGHAT, CDR2 FQDESV (reference sequence). CDR3 protein: CASQKDSGVSPLHF. The CDR3 nucleotides read TGTGCCAGCCAGAAGGACAGTGGGGTTTCACCCCTCCACTTT.

J is TRBJ2-2 and V is TRBV5-4; D is uncertain. CDR3 size: 15 residues. CDR1 and CDR2 (germline): SGHNT, YYREEE (reference sequence). V was pared by 0 bases and J by 5 bases, with 11 bases between. CDR3 in DNA: TGTGCCAGCAGCTTGGGTCAGTCAAGGACCGGGGAGCTGTTTTTT. Translating gives CASSLGQSRTGELFF.

There are a few counts of this clone. The rearrangement links TRBV14 to TRBJ1-1; 9 bases line up with TRBD1. The CDR3 extends over 16 amino acids. CDR1 is SGHDN, CDR2 FVKESK, per germline. Germline trimming cut 0 bases from V and 0 bases from J; bases unmatched to any gene: 2. The CDR3 DNA follows: TGTGCCAGCAGCCAAGATGGGACAGGGATGAACACTGAAGCTTTCTTT. Amino acid sequence: CASSQDGTGMNTEAFF.

The V call is TRBV5-5, the J call TRBJ1-3; D not resolved. CDR3 length: 17 residues. Germline CDR1 reads SGHKS; CDR2 reads YYEKEE (reference sequence). The ends were cut back, 2 bases at V and 0 bases at J, with 15 bases in the middle. In DNA, the CDR3 is TGTGCCAGCAGCTTACGCAGCTCTCTAATCTCTGGAAACACCATATATTTT. Protein sequence: CASSLRSSLISGNTIYF.